The next 32 T cell receptor beta chains were all read from a single sample in a study of blood T cell repertoires in COVID-19 (dated by TCRdb to the early 2020s). The method was the immunoSEQ multiplex PCR assay. The table was pulled from immuneACCESS by TCRdb, which kept in-frame rearrangements only. Such tables lose some clones; where checked, under half of the loss comes from unresolved V genes, and the rest has no known cause. For this sample there are tens of thousands of clones; approximately 88% appear just once. Of the sample, more than 15% falls within the top ten clones. The sequencing input was peripheral blood. Receptor source: a man between 65 and 85 years old with active COVID-19.

The chain recombines TRBV4-3 with TRBJ2-3; 7 nucleotides match TRBD2. V trimming: 2 bases; J trimming: 7 bases; junction bases outside the gene matches: 3. CDR3 size: 13 residues. CDR1 LGHNA and CDR2 YSLEER come from the germline V gene. CDR3 sequence: CASSQTSENTQYF. CDR3 DNA sequence: TGCGCCAGCAGCCAAACTAGCGAAAATACGCAGTATTTT.

The rearrangement uses TRBV28 and TRBJ2-7; TRBD1 aligns across 9 bases. The CDR3 is made up of 14 amino acids. Germline V gene data show CDR1 as MDHEN and CDR2 as SYDVKM. V lost 6 bases to trimming and J lost 6 bases; unmatched junction nucleotides: 9. The CDR3 DNA reads as TGTGCCAGCAGAGCAGCCGGGACAGGGAGCGAGCAGTACTTC. It yields the protein CASRAAGTGSEQYF.

The rearrangement uses TRBV21-1 and TRBJ2-7; no check of the table's D call, TRBD2, against the DNA was made. TRBV21-1 is labeled a pseudogene. The length of the CDR3 is 15 residues. The chain's CDR3 is CASSKEGERKNEQYF. DNA for the CDR3: TGTGCCAGCAGCAAAGAGGGAGAGCGGAAAAACGAGCAGTACTTC.

The chain links TRBV4-1 to TRBJ2-7, with 7 bases matching TRBD2. This CDR3 region has 17 residues. Losses at the gene ends were 4 bases for V and 2 bases for J; bases not matched to a gene: 14. Germline assignment: CDR1 MGHRA and CDR2 YSYEKL. The CDR3 here is CASSPGVGLVRPYEQYF. Written as DNA, the CDR3 is TGCGCCAGCAGCCCAGGAGTAGGACTAGTGAGACCCTACGAGCAGTACTTC.

DNA of the CDR3: TGTGCCAGCACCCGAGGTAGCGTGACAGATACGCAGTATTTT. Amino acid sequence: CASTRGSVTDTQYF. This chain uses TRBV2 with TRBJ2-3; the D gene is possibly TRBD2 (5 bases). The V gene lost 7 bases and the J gene lost 3 bases, with 14 bases spanning the gap. CDR1 is SNHLY and CDR2 is FYNNEI in the germline V gene. The length of the CDR3 is 14 residues.

The chain links TRBV7-9 to TRBJ1-1, with D tentatively TRBD1 (5 bases). The length of the CDR3 is 14 residues. Germline CDR1 SEHNR, CDR2 FQNEAQ (reference sequence). The germline V and J ends were trimmed by 1 base and 5 bases, with 11 bases remaining between them. For the CDR3, the DNA is TGTGCCAGCAGCTTAGGACCCTCAGGGACTGAAGCTTTCTTT. Its protein is CASSLGPSGTEAFF.

V gene TRBV18 combines with J gene TRBJ1-1; 7 bases agree with TRBD1. Germline V gives CDR1 KGHSH, CDR2 LQKENI. CDR3 size: 17 residues. The V and J ends lost 1 base and 2 bases, in that order; junction bases with no gene match: 10. This chain's CDR3 is CASSPLYGQEFNTEAFF. In DNA form, the CDR3 reads TGTGCCAGCTCACCACTTTATGGACAGGAATTTAACACTGAAGCTTTCTTT.

The rearrangement uses TRBV28 and TRBJ1-4; TRBD1 matches at 8 bases. The V and J ends lost 2 bases and 8 bases, in that order; junction bases with no gene match: 19. Germline V lookup: CDR1 MDHEN, CDR2 SYDVKM. The CDR3 extends over 19 amino acids. CDR3 protein: CASSLALAGGLSVKEKLFF. CDR3 nucleotide sequence: TGTGCCAGCAGTTTAGCGCTGGCAGGGGGCCTTTCTGTAAAGGAAAAACTGTTTTTT.

This rearrangement joins TRBV7-2 to TRBJ1-2; no reliable D call. This CDR3 is built from 17 residues. Per the germline V gene, CDR1 is SGHTA and CDR2 is FQGNSA. Trimming shortened V by 0 bases and J by 2 bases, and 16 bases separated the two germline ends. DNA of the CDR3: TGTGCCAGCAGCTTAGCAAGGGAGGCGGTGGTCAACTATGGCTACACCTTC. Translating it yields CASSLAREAVVNYGYTF.

The V gene is TRBV5-6, the J gene TRBJ1-6, with 8 positions matching TRBD1. Germline V lookup: CDR1 SGHDT, CDR2 YYEEEE. The V and J ends lost 3 bases and 5 bases, in that order; junction bases with no gene match: 13. The CDR3 contains 18 residues. The CDR3 loop reads CASSSATGGRRNNSPLHF. For the CDR3, the DNA is TGTGCCAGCAGCTCCGCAACAGGGGGGCGGAGAAATAATTCACCCCTCCACTTT.

This chain connects TRBV18 to TRBJ1-4; TRBD1 is a possible D gene (6 bases). The CDR3 is 15 amino acids. V lost 5 bases and J lost 4, with 14 bases in between. Germline assignment: CDR1 KGHSH and CDR2 LQKENI. The CDR3 loop reads CASSTDTGYNEKLFF. For the CDR3, the DNA is TGTGCCAGCTCAACGGATACAGGGTATAATGAAAAACTGTTTTTT.

The V and J genes are TRBV19 and TRBJ1-1; D ambiguous. The V and J ends lost 0 bases and 2 bases respectively, with 7 bases between them. The CDR3 runs 14 residues. Germline assignment: CDR1 LNHDA and CDR2 SQIVND (reference sequence). CDR3 DNA: TGTGCCAGTAGTATAGAGGCGGGCAACACTGAAGCTTTCTTT. This sequence encodes CASSIEAGNTEAFF.

The gene calls are TRBV5-5 and TRBJ1-1, with D unresolved. The CDR3 loop spans 13 amino acids. Germline V CDR1 and CDR2: SGHKS, YYEKEE (reference sequence). Deletions cut 4 bases from V and 0 bases from J, with 7 bases between. In nucleotides, the CDR3 is TGTGCCAGCAGCCTCTCTATGAACACTGAAGCTTTCTTT. The encoded protein is CASSLSMNTEAFF.

V and J are TRBV7-2 and TRBJ2-5; 7 bases fit TRBD1. Germline V CDR1 and CDR2: SGHTA, FQGNSA. The CDR3 runs to 17 residues. The V gene end was trimmed by 5 bases and the J gene end by 5 bases; junction bases not matched to a gene: 17. The CDR3 DNA reads as TGTGCCAGCAGCCCCCACAGGGGCGAACGAATTATGGAGACCCAGTACTTC. It codes for CASSPHRGERIMETQYF.

The chain employs TRBV6-5 and TRBJ2-5, with TRBD1 matching 8 bases. The V and J ends lost 6 bases and 4 bases, in that order; junction bases with no gene match: 4. Germline CDR1 and CDR2: MNHEY and SVGAGI. The CDR3 is 13 residues long. This CDR3 reads CASRDRERETQYF. The CDR3 DNA reads as TGTGCCAGCAGGGACAGGGAGCGAGAGACCCAGTACTTC.

The CDR3 DNA follows: TGTGCCAGCAGTTTGACAGGGGCTGTCCCTGAAGCTTTCTTT. Protein product: CASSLTGAVPEAFF. V gene TRBV6-2 or TRBV6-3 combines with J gene TRBJ1-1; 8 positions match TRBD1. The V and J ends lost 4 bases and 6 bases, in that order; junction bases with no gene match: 7. The CDR3 extends over 14 amino acids. In germline, CDR1 is MNHEY, CDR2 SVGEGT.

By share of the sample, this clone is medium-sized. This chain joins TRBV9 and TRBJ1-3; D remains ambiguous. The CDR3 sequence is 15 residues long. V lost 0 bases and J 4 bases, leaving 11 bases between the germline ends. Germline V gene lookup returns CDR1 SGDLS and CDR2 YYNGEE. DNA of the CDR3: TGTGCCAGCAGCGTAGCCCGGACTGGCGGAAACACCATATATTTT. This translates into CASSVARTGGNTIYF.

As DNA, the CDR3 is TGTGCCAGCAGCCGAGGGGGGACAGGGCGCTACAATGAGCAGTTCTTC. Protein product: CASSRGGTGRYNEQFF. The chain uses TRBV11-3 and TRBJ2-1, with 9 bases matching TRBD1. Germline CDR1 SGHNT, CDR2 YENEEA. This CDR3 has 16 amino acids. V shed 5 bases and J 3 bases; nucleotides not matched to a gene: 8.

The V call is TRBV18, the J call TRBJ2-7, with 9 bases aligning to TRBD2. Trimming cost V 5 bases and J 3 bases; bases outside gene matches: 14. Germline V gives CDR1 KGHSH, CDR2 LQKENI. The CDR3 contains 17 residues. In DNA, the CDR3 is TGTGCCAGCTCATCAGGGGGAGCGGGAGGCTCATACTACGAGCAGTACTTC. This gives the protein CASSSGGAGGSYYEQYF.

The chain carries TRBV19 and TRBJ1-2; 7 bases match TRBD1. V was clipped by 2 bases and J by 4 bases; unmatched bases: 4. The CDR3 runs to 14 residues. Germline CDR1 and CDR2: LNHDA and SQIVND (reference sequence). The CDR3 here is CASSIHGQVYGYTF. As DNA, the CDR3 is TGTGCCAGTAGTATACACGGACAGGTCTATGGCTACACCTTC.

The chain has TRBV18 and TRBJ2-7, with TRBD2 matching 14 bases. This CDR3 contains 15 residues. Germline trimming cut 3 bases from V and 5 bases from J; bases unmatched to any gene: 3. CDR1 is KGHSH, CDR2 LQKENI, per germline. The CDR3 loop reads CASSPTSGRANEQYF. The CDR3 DNA reads TGTGCCAGCTCACCGACTAGCGGGAGGGCCAACGAGCAGTACTTC.

The chain recombines TRBV7-3 with TRBJ1-1; no firm D call. The CDR3 sequence is 14 residues long. Germline V lookup: CDR1 SGHTA, CDR2 FQGTGA. Trimming left V 2 bases short and J 6 bases short, with 13 bases between. The CDR3: CASSLGLGGAEAFF. In nucleotides, the CDR3 is TGTGCCAGCAGCTTAGGTCTGGGCGGGGCTGAAGCTTTCTTT.

In its sample, this clone was seen once. The chain combines TRBV7-6 with TRBJ2-5; 10 nucleotides match TRBD2. V trimming: 1 base; J trimming: 5 bases; junction bases outside the gene matches: 4. Looked up from germline, CDR1 is SGHVS and CDR2 is FNYEAQ. CDR3 length equals 15 residues. The CDR3 region has the DNA TGTGCCAGCAGCTTAGGTCTAGCGGGAGCCGAGACCCAGTACTTC. Protein product: CASSLGLAGAETQYF.

This clone was observed a single time. This CDR3 reads CASSVGTSIYNEQFF. CDR3 in DNA: TGTGCCAGCAGCGTAGGGACTTCCATTTACAATGAGCAGTTCTTC. The genes are TRBV9 and TRBJ2-1; a possible D gene is TRBD2 (5 bases). This CDR3 spans 15 amino acids. From germline, CDR1 is SGDLS and CDR2 YYNGEE. V lost 0 bases and J lost 4, with 11 bases in between. Complete variable domain (other parts from reference TRBV9 and TRBJ2-1): DSGVTQTPKHLITATGQRVTLRCSPRSGDLSVYWYQQSLDQGLQFLIQYYNGEERAKGNILERFSAQQFPDLHSELNLSSLELGDSALYFCASSVGTSIYNEQFFGPGTRLTVL.

CDR3 sequence (DNA): TGTGCCAGCAGTTCGGGACAGGGATCACCCCTCCACTTT. Translation gives CASSSGQGSPLHF. The rearrangement joins TRBV12-3 or TRBV12-4 to TRBJ1-6; TRBD1 matches at 9 bases. The V gene end was trimmed by 4 bases and the J gene end by 10 bases; junction bases not matched to a gene: 2. The CDR3 sequence is 13 residues long.

The chain links TRBV6-2 or TRBV6-3 to TRBJ2-2; D gene ambiguous. Germline CDR1 and CDR2: MNHEY and SVGEGT. This CDR3 contains 12 residues. V lost 8 bases and J 6 bases, leaving 10 bases between the germline ends. The CDR3 DNA is TGTGCCAGCCGTTCCCTACCCGGGGAGCTGTTTTTT. Amino acid sequence: CASRSLPGELFF.

The chain links TRBV9 to TRBJ2-2; 9 bases fit TRBD2. From germline, CDR1 is SGDLS and CDR2 YYNGEE. Losses at the gene ends were 4 bases for V and 8 bases for J; bases not matched to a gene: 9. CDR3 length equals 15 residues. Here the CDR3 reads CASSFSGGPGGELFF. In nucleotides, the CDR3 is TGTGCCAGCAGCTTTAGCGGGGGCCCCGGGGGGGAGCTGTTTTTT.

V is TRBV7-6 and J is TRBJ2-2, with D unclear. The CDR3 has 15 amino acids. In germline, CDR1 is SGHVS, CDR2 FNYEAQ. Trimming cost V 4 bases and J 0 bases, with 9 bases left between them. The CDR3 sequence: CASSSEATNTGELFF. CDR3 sequence (DNA): TGTGCCAGCAGCTCCGAGGCTACGAACACCGGGGAGCTGTTTTTT.

V usage is TRBV5-5 and J usage is TRBJ2-5; 8 nucleotides line up with TRBD2. The CDR3 consists of 14 residues. Per the germline V gene, CDR1 is SGHKS and CDR2 is YYEKEE (reference sequence). With 1 base clipped from V and 6 bases from J, the junction kept 5 bases outside the gene matches. CDR3 sequence reads: CASSLNGGRKTQYF. The CDR3 DNA sequence: TGTGCCAGCAGCTTGAATGGCGGGAGGAAGACCCAGTACTTC.

The rearrangement joins TRBV4-1 to TRBJ1-1; 8 bases are a match to TRBD1. After removal of 3 bases from V and 5 bases from J, the junction contained 11 bases not matched to a gene. This CDR3 comprises 16 residues. Per the germline V gene, CDR1 is MGHRA and CDR2 is YSYEKL. The CDR3 reads CASSHSRQGWGTEAFF. The CDR3 DNA follows: TGCGCCAGCAGCCACTCCAGACAGGGGTGGGGGACTGAAGCTTTCTTT.

The CDR3 reads CASSSRAGYGYTF. The DNA of the CDR3 is TGTGCCAGCAGTTCCAGGGCCGGCTATGGCTACACCTTC. The gene calls are TRBV6-5 and TRBJ1-2, with D possibly matching TRBD1 (5 bases). CDR1 is MNHEY, CDR2 SVGAGI, per germline. There are 13 residues in the CDR3. Trimming cost V 4 bases and J 4 bases, with 10 bases left between them.

Here the CDR3 DNA reads TGTGCCAGCAGCTTGGGCGGGGACAGGGTGGGCTATGGCTACACCTTC. Encoded protein: CASSLGGDRVGYGYTF. The chain has TRBV5-4 and TRBJ1-2; 9 bases match TRBD1. The CDR3 is 16 amino acids. With V trimmed by 0 bases and J by 4 bases, 7 bases remained unmatched. Per the germline V gene, CDR1 is SGHNT and CDR2 is YYREEE (reference sequence).